These 10 T cell receptor beta chains share one sample of origin, sequenced in a study of glioma-infiltrating T cells after dendritic cell vaccination. The time point is: after dendritic cell vaccination, including at tumor progression/relapse. Only in-frame clones appear in the TCRdb table, and some are missing; sequencing was by immunoSEQ multiplex PCR. The sample lists about 87,000 clones, over 80% seen once, with less than 7.5% in the top ten. This specimen was blood, taken after dendritic cell vaccination. These receptors all come from a human donor with glioblastoma.

This clone was recorded a few times. This sequence joins TRBV11-3 and TRBJ1-1; 7 bases are a match to TRBD1. The CDR3 covers 14 residues. Germline V gene lookup returns CDR1 SGHNT and CDR2 YENEEA. With 5 bases clipped from V and 2 bases from J, the junction kept 5 bases outside the gene matches. The CDR3 region has the DNA TGTGCCAGCAGCCTATCAGGGGGTAACACTGAAGCTTTCTTT. Translation gives CASSLSGGNTEAFF.

This clone occurred once. The rearrangement joins TRBV30 to TRBJ2-7, with TRBD1 matching 12 bases. V lost 0 bases and J lost 5; bases outside the gene matches: 2. The CDR3 spans 14 residues. CDR1 is GTSNPN and CDR2 is SVGIG in the germline V gene (reference sequence). The CDR3 DNA reads TGTGCCTGGAGTGTTGGGACAGGGGGCCACGAGCAGTACTTC. It codes for CAWSVGTGGHEQYF.

This clone was picked up one time. The chain employs TRBV15 and TRBJ2-2; 7 bases are shared with TRBD2. Losses at the gene ends were 2 bases for V and 6 bases for J; bases not matched to a gene: 9. The CDR3 spans 16 residues. Looked up from germline, CDR1 is LNHNV and CDR2 is YYDKDF (reference sequence). The CDR3 DNA is TGTGCCACCAGCAGATCGACCGCAGGGAGGGCCGGGGAGCTGTTTTTT. Protein: CATSRSTAGRAGELFF.

The genes are TRBV5-4 and TRBJ2-2; 7 bases map to TRBD1. Germline CDR1 SGHNT, CDR2 YYREEE (reference sequence). This CDR3 contains 14 residues. The V segment lost 2 bases and the J segment 6 bases; nucleotides outside the gene matches: 4. CDR3 in DNA: TGTGCCAGCAGCTTAAGGGGGCCGGCCGGGGAGCTGTTTTTT. This gives the protein CASSLRGPAGELFF.

The chain carries TRBV13 and TRBJ2-1; 8 bases fit TRBD1. Germline-derived CDR1 and CDR2 are PRHDT and FYEKMQ (reference sequence). With V trimmed by 0 bases and J by 8 bases, 6 bases remained unmatched. CDR3 size: 15 residues. CDR3 region: CASSLGQGGSDEQFF. The CDR3 bases are TGTGCCAGCAGCTTAGGACAGGGGGGATCAGATGAGCAGTTCTTC.

The chain links TRBV19 to TRBJ2-2; the match to TRBD1 covers 9 bases. After removal of 5 bases from V and 4 bases from J, the junction contained 8 bases not matched to a gene. Germline lookup yields CDR1 LNHDA and CDR2 SQIVND (reference sequence). The CDR3 loop spans 16 amino acids. The CDR3 region is CASSDRDRVVTGELFF. CDR3 DNA: TGTGCCAGTAGTGACCGGGACAGGGTGGTCACCGGGGAGCTGTTTTTT.

The chain has TRBV7-9 and TRBJ1-2; weak D call: TRBD1 (5 bases). V was trimmed by 4 bases and J by 4 bases, leaving 19 bases between them. This CDR3 region has 16 residues. Per germline, CDR1 SEHNR and CDR2 FQNEAQ (reference sequence). The CDR3 loop reads CASSSGKVRRGYGYTF. In nucleotides, the CDR3 is TGTGCCAGCAGCTCCGGGAAAGTAAGGAGGGGCTATGGCTACACCTTC.

Only a few counts were recorded for this clone. V and J are TRBV12-5 and TRBJ2-5, with 8 positions matching TRBD1. This CDR3 spans 15 amino acids. J lost 2 bases, V lost 5 bases, and 7 bases had no gene match. Germline CDR1 LGHNT, CDR2 FRNRAP. In DNA, the CDR3 is TGTGCTAGTGGTCCTCCAGGACAGGGACAAGAGACCCAGTACTTC. This codes for CASGPPGQGQETQYF. The full variable domain, with the rest looked up from reference TRBV12-5 and TRBJ2-5, is DARVTQTPRHKVTEMGQEVTMRCQPILGHNTVFWYRQTMMQGLELLAYFRNRAPLDDSGMPKDRFSAEMPDATLATLKIQPSEPRDSAVYFCASGPPGQGQETQYFGPGTRLLVL.

This chain links TRBV6-1 with TRBJ1-1, with D uncertain. Looked up from germline, CDR1 is MNHNS and CDR2 is SASEGT. The CDR3 is 12 residues long. V was cut by 4 bases and J by 5 bases, with 8 bases left in between. The CDR3 bases are TGTGCCAGCAGTGTTAGTAAAACTGAAGCTTTCTTT. It is translated as CASSVSKTEAFF.

This clone counts as medium-sized. The rearrangement links TRBV18 to TRBJ1-2; perhaps TRBD1 as D (5 bases). This CDR3 contains 14 residues. V lost 1 base to trimming and J lost 3 bases, with 9 bases between them. Germline V gene data show CDR1 as KGHSH and CDR2 as LQKENI. The CDR3 DNA is TGTGCCAGCTCACCACTGCAGGGTGACTATGGCTACACCTTC. This gives the protein CASSPLQGDYGYTF.